This is a list of T cell receptor beta chains from one sample in a study of breast tumors, draining lymph nodes, adjacent tissues. One entry per CDR3 protein results from TCRdb running MiXCR on the multiplex PCR reads. Of 200,000 or so distinct CDR3 sequences listed, around 33% are singletons. The specimen sequenced was axillary lymph node tissue. The source of these receptors is a female donor with breast cancer. Some clones in this sample may be carry-over from other donors' samples. CDR3s include the opening cysteine and the closing phenylalanine or tryptophan. The order of the fields is D gene, clone size, J gene, V gene, CDR3 protein, CDR3 DNA. The D gene is left open where the match is weak. Size tells how often a clone was seen (once, few, many) or the class of an expanded clone, and some rows leave it out.

d_gene: NA
abundance: many
j_gene: TRBJ2-2
v_gene: TRBV28
CDR3aa: CASSWGPTGTTFTGELFF
CDR3nt: TGTGCCAGCAGTTGGGGGCCAACCGGGACTACCTTCACCGGGGAGCTGTTTTTT

d_gene: NA
abundance: many
j_gene: TRBJ2-7
v_gene: TRBV20-1
CDR3aa: CSARTIRGAGYEQYF
CDR3nt: TGCAGTGCTAGGACAATAAGGGGCGCAGGCTACGAGCAGTACTTC

d_gene: NA
abundance: NA
j_gene: TRBJ2-5
v_gene: TRBV20-1
CDR3aa: CSANSIGGGAAGQETQYF
CDR3nt: TGCAGTGCTAATAGTATCGGGGGCGGAGCCGCGGGCCAAGAGACCCAGTACTTC

d_gene: NA
abundance: many
j_gene: TRBJ1-2
v_gene: TRBV12-3/TRBV12-4
CDR3aa: CASSPDRTYGYTF
CDR3nt: TGTGCCAGCAGTCCCGACAGGACCTATGGCTACACCTTC

d_gene: NA
abundance: NA
j_gene: TRBJ2-7
v_gene: TRBV24-1
CDR3aa: CATGDSREKQYF
CDR3nt: TGTGCCACAGGGGACTCAAGAGAGAAGCAGTACTTC

d_gene: NA
abundance: many
j_gene: TRBJ1-2
v_gene: TRBV6-5
CDR3aa: CASSYGPPGYGYTF
CDR3nt: TGTGCCAGCAGTTACGGACCCCCTGGATATGGCTACACCTTC

d_gene: NA
abundance: NA
j_gene: TRBJ1-1
v_gene: TRBV20-1
CDR3aa: CSAGDQGEAFF
CDR3nt: TGCAGTGCTGGAGATCAGGGAGAAGCTTTCTTT

d_gene: TRBD1
abundance: many
j_gene: TRBJ1-6
v_gene: TRBV7-2
CDR3aa: CASSGDSIISPLHF
CDR3nt: TGTGCCAGCAGCGGGGACAGTATAATTTCACCCCTCCACTTT

d_gene: NA
abundance: NA
j_gene: TRBJ1-1
v_gene: TRBV7-2
CDR3aa: CASSLAHSSSGRAFF
CDR3nt: TGTGCCAGCAGCTTAGCGCACTCCTCCTCCGGACGGGCTTTCTTT

d_gene: TRBD2
abundance: NA
j_gene: TRBJ2-7
v_gene: TRBV20-1
CDR3aa: CSARGRGGWYEQYF
CDR3nt: TGCAGTGCTAGGGGGCGGGGGGGCTGGTACGAGCAGTACTTC